This TCR beta chain was retrieved from a study of CD8+ T cells in alopecia areata. Concerning this clone: The antigen is undetermined.

Deletions cut 0 bases from V and 3 bases from J, with 3 bases between. Germline lookup yields CDR1 MGHRA and CDR2 YSYEKL. The CDR3 is made up of 12 amino acids. Sequencing relied on a cDNA template that was reverse transcribed from extracted RNA. Clones were sequenced by immunoSEQ multiplex PCR, and TCRdb holds only the in-frame ones, with some missing. The data show about 90,000 clones, around 40% seen once. Treatment defined: oral pan-JAK inhibitor, 5-10 mg twice daily. Regarding the study as a whole: Among the cells sequenced in scalp samples are also the resident alphabeta T cells of normal skin.

The V call is TRBV4-1, the J call TRBJ2-7, with D hard to call. The sample consisted of CD8+ T cells sorted from blood, taken at week 24, from a patient treated with tofacitinib. The TCR originated in a human donor with alopecia areata. The CDR3 bases are TGCGCCAGCAGCCAAGATGGCTACGAGCAGTACTTC. Translation: CASSQDGYEQYF.